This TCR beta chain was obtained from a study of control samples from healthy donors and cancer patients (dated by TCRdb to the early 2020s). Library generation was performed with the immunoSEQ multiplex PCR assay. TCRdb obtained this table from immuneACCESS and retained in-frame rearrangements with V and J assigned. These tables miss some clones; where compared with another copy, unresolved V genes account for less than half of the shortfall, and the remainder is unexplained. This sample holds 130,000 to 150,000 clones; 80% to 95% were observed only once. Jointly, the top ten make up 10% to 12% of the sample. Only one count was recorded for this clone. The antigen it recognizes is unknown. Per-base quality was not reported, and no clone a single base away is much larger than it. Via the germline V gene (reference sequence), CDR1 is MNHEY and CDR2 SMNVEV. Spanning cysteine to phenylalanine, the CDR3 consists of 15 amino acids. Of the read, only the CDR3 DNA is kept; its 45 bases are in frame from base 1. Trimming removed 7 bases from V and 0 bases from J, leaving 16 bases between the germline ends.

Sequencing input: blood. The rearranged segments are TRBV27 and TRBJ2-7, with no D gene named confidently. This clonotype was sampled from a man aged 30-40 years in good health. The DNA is TGTGCCAGCAACGGCAAGGGAAAGGGCTCCTACGAGCAGTACTTC. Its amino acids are CASNGKGKGSYEQYF.